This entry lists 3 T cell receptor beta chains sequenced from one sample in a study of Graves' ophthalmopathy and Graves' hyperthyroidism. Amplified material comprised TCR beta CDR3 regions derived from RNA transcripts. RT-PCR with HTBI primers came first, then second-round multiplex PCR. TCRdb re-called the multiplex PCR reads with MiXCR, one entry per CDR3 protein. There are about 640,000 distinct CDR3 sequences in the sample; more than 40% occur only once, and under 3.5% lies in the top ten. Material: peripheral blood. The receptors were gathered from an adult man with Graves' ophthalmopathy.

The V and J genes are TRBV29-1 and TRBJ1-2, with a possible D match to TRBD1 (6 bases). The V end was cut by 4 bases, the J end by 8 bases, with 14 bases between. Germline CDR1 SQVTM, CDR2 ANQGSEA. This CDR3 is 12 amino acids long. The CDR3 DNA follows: TGCAGCGTTGGGCAGGGGCGGCGGGGCTACACCTTC. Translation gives CSVGQGRRGYTF.

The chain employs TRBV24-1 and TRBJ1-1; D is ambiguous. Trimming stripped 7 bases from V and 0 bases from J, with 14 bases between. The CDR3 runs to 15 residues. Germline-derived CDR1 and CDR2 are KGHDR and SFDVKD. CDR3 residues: CATRDSGSLNTEAFF. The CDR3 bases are TGTGCCACCAGGGACTCGGGGTCACTGAACACTGAAGCTTTCTTT.

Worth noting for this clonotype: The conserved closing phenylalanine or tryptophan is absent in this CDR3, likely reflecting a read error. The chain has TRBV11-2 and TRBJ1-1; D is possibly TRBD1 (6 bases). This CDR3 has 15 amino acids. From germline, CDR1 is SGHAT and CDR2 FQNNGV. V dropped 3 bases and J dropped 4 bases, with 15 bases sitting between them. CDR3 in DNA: TGTGCCAGCAGCTTTTGGGGGCGCAGGGCCACTGAAGCTTTCCTT. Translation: CASSFWGRRATEAFL.